This entry lists 25 T cell receptor beta chains sequenced from one sample in a study of blood T cell repertoires in COVID-19. TCRdb's table, derived via immunoSEQ multiplex PCR, lists solely in-frame clones and lacks some. The sample lists about 230,000 clones, 70% to 85% occurring once. Sequencing used peripheral blood. The receptors here all came from a woman in her 40s who had recovered from COVID-19.

The chain carries TRBV3-1 (or the pseudogene TRBV3-2) and TRBJ2-3, with D possibly matching TRBD1 (5 bases). CDR3 length: 15 residues. Germline lookup yields CDR1 LGHDT and CDR2 YNNKEL (reference sequence). The germline V and J ends were trimmed by 6 bases and 0 bases, with 13 bases remaining between them. CDR3 loop: CASSKKAGSTDTQYF. The DNA for the CDR3 is TGTGCCAGCAGTAAGAAGGCAGGGAGCACAGATACGCAGTATTTT.

V and J are TRBV5-1 and TRBJ2-1; no clear D. There are 15 residues in the CDR3. Germline assignment: CDR1 SGHRS and CDR2 YFSETQ. V shed 0 bases and J shed 0 bases, with 7 bases lying between them. DNA of the CDR3: TGCGCCAGCAGCTTGGACTGGAGCTCCTACAATGAGCAGTTCTTC. Translation: CASSLDWSSYNEQFF.

V usage is TRBV24-1 and J usage is TRBJ2-3; perhaps TRBD1 as D (6 bases). The V gene lost 3 bases and the J gene lost 6 bases, with 21 bases spanning the gap. The CDR3 is made up of 17 amino acids. Germline V CDR1 and CDR2: KGHDR, SFDVKD. The CDR3 loop reads CATSDRARGYLGDTQYF. The CDR3 nucleotides are TGTGCCACCAGTGATAGAGCAAGGGGGTACCTGGGGGATACGCAGTATTTT.

This clone was recorded once. This chain links TRBV18 with TRBJ2-7; the match to TRBD1 covers 9 bases. Germline CDR1 is KGHSH and CDR2 is LQKENI. The CDR3 covers 14 residues. The J segment lost 8 bases and the V segment lost 3 bases, leaving 8 bases of the junction unmatched. Written as DNA, the CDR3 is TGTGCCAGCTCACCGATTGCAACAGGGGGCAAGCAGTACTTC. This encodes CASSPIATGGKQYF. Combining the CDR3 with reference TRBV18 and TRBJ2-7 gives the whole variable domain NAGVMQNPRHLVRRRGQEARLRCSPMKGHSHVYWYRQLPEEGLKFMVYLQKENIIDESGMPKERFSAEFPKEGPSILRIQQVVRGDSAAYFCASSPIATGGKQYFGPGTRLTVT.

This clone was recorded a few times. The V and J genes are TRBV10-3 and TRBJ1-1; D is unresolved. CDR3 size: 12 residues. The germline CDR1 and CDR2 sequences are ENHRY and SYGVKD. Trimming cost V 6 bases and J 5 bases, with 10 bases left between them. The CDR3 coding sequence is TGTGCCATCAGCCCGGAGGGAACTGAAGCTTTCTTT. This encodes CAISPEGTEAFF.

The V gene is TRBV7-8, the J gene TRBJ2-7; 7 bases line up with TRBD1. Germline V gene data show CDR1 as SGHVS and CDR2 as FQNEAQ. Trimming took 4 bases from V and 0 from J; bases not matched to a gene: 12. CDR3 length equals 17 residues. The CDR3 DNA reads TGTGCCAGCAGCTCAAAAACTGGACAGGAGTCCTCCTACGAGCAGTACTTC. Translated: CASSSKTGQESSYEQYF.

The chain uses TRBV7-9 and TRBJ1-4; D unclear. CDR3 length: 18 residues. The germline V gene encodes CDR1 SEHNR and CDR2 FQNEAQ (reference sequence). Trimming cost V 1 base and J 4 bases, with 19 bases left between them. Here the CDR3 DNA reads TGTGCCAGCAGCTTAGGGGGAGCCACTACCTCTGGTAATGAAAAACTGTTTTTT. Its translation is CASSLGGATTSGNEKLFF.

This rearrangement joins TRBV28 to TRBJ1-2, with D maybe TRBD1 (6 bases). Trimming stripped 6 bases from V and 4 bases from J, with 12 bases between. CDR1 MDHEN and CDR2 SYDVKM come from the germline V gene. The CDR3 contains 13 residues. The chain's CDR3 is CASSYRVAYGYTF. DNA of the CDR3: TGTGCCAGCAGCTACAGGGTAGCCTATGGCTACACCTTC.

The chain combines TRBV9 with TRBJ2-7; TRBD1 matches at 10 bases. The CDR3 runs 14 residues. V shed 2 bases, J shed 6 bases, and the junction held 5 bases outside the gene matches. Looked up from germline, CDR1 is SGDLS and CDR2 is YYNGEE. This chain's CDR3 is CASSVSGTGAEQYF. The DNA for the CDR3 is TGTGCCAGCAGCGTTTCCGGGACAGGGGCCGAGCAGTACTTC.

In nucleotides, the CDR3 is TGTGCCACCAGTGATCCCCCAGTTAACTATGGCTACACCTTC. Encoded protein: CATSDPPVNYGYTF. This chain joins TRBV24-1 and TRBJ1-2, with D unclear. The germline V and J ends were trimmed by 3 bases and 1 base, with 8 bases remaining between them. Germline values: CDR1 KGHDR, CDR2 SFDVKD. CDR3 size: 14 residues.

V usage is TRBV6-6 and J usage is TRBJ1-2; the D is unclear. Looked up from germline, CDR1 is MNHNY and CDR2 is SVGAGI (reference sequence). This CDR3 is 11 amino acids long. V was trimmed by 2 bases and J by 10 bases, leaving 8 bases between them. CDR3 amino acids: CASSYQKAYTF. DNA for the CDR3: TGTGCCAGCAGTTACCAAAAAGCCTACACCTTC.

The chain combines TRBV5-6 with TRBJ2-5; TRBD2 is a possible D gene (6 bases). There are 11 residues in the CDR3. The V gene lost 7 bases and the J gene lost 5 bases, with 9 bases spanning the gap. Germline-derived CDR1 and CDR2 are SGHDT and YYEEEE. DNA of the CDR3: TGTGCCAGCGACCGGGGGGAGACCCAGTACTTC. Translating gives CASDRGETQYF.

CDR3 nucleotides: TGTGCCAGCAGCTTCACCGTGGGACTGTTTAGCACAGATACGCAGTATTTT. This gives the protein CASSFTVGLFSTDTQYF. This sequence joins TRBV7-8 and TRBJ2-3; tentative D call: TRBD2 (6 bases). Per germline, CDR1 SGHVS and CDR2 FQNEAQ. The CDR3 length is 17 residues. Trimming shortened V by 3 bases and J by 0 bases, and 16 bases separated the two germline ends.

The genes are TRBV9 and TRBJ2-3, with 12 positions matching TRBD2. Trimming took 1 base from V and 0 from J; bases not matched to a gene: 3. This CDR3 has 17 amino acids. Germline CDR1 reads SGDLS; CDR2 reads YYNGEE. The DNA of the CDR3 is TGTGCCAGCAGCGTAACTAGCGGGGGGACTAGCACAGATACGCAGTATTTT. Translation: CASSVTSGGTSTDTQYF.

In DNA form, the CDR3 reads TGTGCCAGCAGCCCCCCCGCGGCTCCGCGGCAGTTCTTC. Its translation is CASSPPAAPRQFF. V usage is TRBV3-1 (or the pseudogene TRBV3-2) and J usage is TRBJ2-1; D call uncertain. CDR3 length: 13 amino acids. CDR1 LGHDT and CDR2 YNNKEL come from the germline V gene (reference sequence). V was shortened by 4 bases and J by 12 bases, with 16 bases between the two germline ends.

The V and J genes are TRBV6-6 and TRBJ1-1; D is unresolved. The CDR3 extends over 14 amino acids. V was shortened by 2 bases and J by 4 bases, with 11 bases between the two germline ends. Germline V CDR1 and CDR2: MNHNY, SVGAGI (reference sequence). This CDR3 is CASSYVGRGTEAFF. CDR3 DNA: TGTGCCAGCAGTTACGTGGGCCGGGGCACTGAAGCTTTCTTT.

The genes are TRBV9 and TRBJ1-3; TRBD1 might be the D (5 bases). Between the trimmed V and J ends, which lost 3 bases and 8 bases, there was a span of 12 bases. The CDR3 spans 13 residues. Germline values: CDR1 SGDLS, CDR2 YYNGEE. The chain's CDR3 is CASSGGTADTIYF. In nucleotides, the CDR3 is TGTGCCAGCAGCGGCGGGACCGCGGACACCATATATTTT.

This chain connects TRBV7-2 to TRBJ2-1; unclear D gene. The length of the CDR3 is 14 residues. Between the trimmed V and J ends, which lost 6 bases and 7 bases, there was a span of 16 bases. The V gene's germline CDR1 is SGHTA and CDR2 FQGNSA. The CDR3 protein is CASSSRSGSNEQFF. The CDR3 bases are TGTGCCAGCAGTTCTAGATCCGGCAGTAATGAGCAGTTCTTC.

The chain links TRBV3-1 (or the pseudogene TRBV3-2) to TRBJ1-4, with 8 bases lining up with TRBD1. V gave up 5 bases and J gave up 4 bases; unmatched junction bases: 3. Per the germline V gene, CDR1 is LGHDT and CDR2 is YNNKEL (reference sequence). The length of the CDR3 is 14 residues. The CDR3 here is CASSWGQVNEKLFF. The CDR3 coding sequence is TGTGCCAGCAGCTGGGGACAGGTTAATGAAAAACTGTTTTTT.

This clone was recorded a few times. The chain uses TRBV6-2 or TRBV6-3 and TRBJ2-5, with 13 nucleotides matching TRBD2. The CDR3 covers 17 residues. Germline CDR1 MNHEY, CDR2 SVGEGT. The trim removed 6 bases at V and 3 bases at J, leaving 10 bases unmatched. CDR3 in amino acids: CASSPGWTSGGEETQYF. For the CDR3, the DNA is TGTGCCAGCAGCCCGGGTTGGACTAGCGGGGGAGAAGAGACCCAGTACTTC.

J is TRBJ2-5 and V is TRBV7-2; TRBD2 matches at 8 bases. Trimming at V came to 8 bases and at J to 3 bases, leaving 17 bases not matched to a gene. Germline CDR1 and CDR2: SGHTA and FQGNSA. The CDR3 has 17 residues. CDR3 sequence (DNA): TGTGCCAGCCAAAGTCGGGGAGCGGGGGACATTAAAGAGACCCAGTACTTC. Its protein product is CASQSRGAGDIKETQYF.

This sequence joins TRBV10-3 and TRBJ2-3; D ambiguous. V was cut by 0 bases and J by 6 bases, with 7 bases left in between. Germline loops: CDR1 ENHRY, CDR2 SYGVKD. The length of the CDR3 is 13 residues. CDR3: CAISESLQDTQYF. Here the CDR3 DNA reads TGTGCCATCAGTGAGTCGCTTCAGGATACGCAGTATTTT.

The genes are TRBV15 and TRBJ1-2; no clear D. Germline V gene data show CDR1 as LNHNV and CDR2 as YYDKDF (reference sequence). V lost 1 base to trimming and J lost 8 bases, with 11 bases between them. The length of the CDR3 is 13 residues. The CDR3 DNA sequence: TGTGCCACCAGCAGAGTAGCCCTAAGCGGCTACACCTTC. Translating gives CATSRVALSGYTF.

This clone showed up just a few times. Different DNA sequences within this sample yield the same CDR3. The rearrangement uses TRBV18 and TRBJ1-1, with D unresolved. Looked up from germline, CDR1 is KGHSH and CDR2 is LQKENI. This CDR3 spans 13 amino acids. Trimming removed 1 base from V and 1 base from J, with 4 bases in between. This CDR3 is CASSPLRNTEAFF. CDR3 bases: TGTGCCAGCTCACCACTCAGGAACACTGAAGCTTTCTTT. The full variable domain, in which reference TRBV18 and TRBJ1-1 provide the parts outside the CDR3, is NAGVMQNPRHLVRRRGQEARLRCSPMKGHSHVYWYRQLPEEGLKFMVYLQKENIIDESGMPKERFSAEFPKEGPSILRIQQVVRGDSAAYFCASSPLRNTEAFFGQGTRLTVV.

The rearrangement links TRBV18 to TRBJ2-5; 9 nucleotides align to TRBD1. CDR3 length: 17 amino acids. Germline CDR1 and CDR2: KGHSH and LQKENI. V trimming: 1 base; J trimming: 5 bases; junction bases outside the gene matches: 11. CDR3 protein: CASSPRTLQGAGETQYF. In DNA form, the CDR3 reads TGTGCCAGCTCACCACGGACCCTACAGGGGGCGGGGGAGACCCAGTACTTC.